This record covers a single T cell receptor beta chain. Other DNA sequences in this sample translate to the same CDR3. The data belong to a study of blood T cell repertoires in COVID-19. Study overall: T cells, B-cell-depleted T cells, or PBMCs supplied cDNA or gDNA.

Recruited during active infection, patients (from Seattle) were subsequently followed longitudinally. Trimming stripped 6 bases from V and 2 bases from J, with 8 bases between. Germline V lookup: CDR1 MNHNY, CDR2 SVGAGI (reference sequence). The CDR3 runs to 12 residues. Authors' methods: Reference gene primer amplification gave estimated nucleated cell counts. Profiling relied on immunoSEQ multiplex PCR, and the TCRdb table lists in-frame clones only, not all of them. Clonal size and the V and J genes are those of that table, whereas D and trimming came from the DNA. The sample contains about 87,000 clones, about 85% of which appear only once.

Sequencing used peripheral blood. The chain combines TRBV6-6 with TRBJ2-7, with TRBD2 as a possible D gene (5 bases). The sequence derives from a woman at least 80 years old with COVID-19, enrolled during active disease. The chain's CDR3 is CASRAGTYEQYF. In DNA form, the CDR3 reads TGTGCCAGCAGAGCCGGGACCTACGAGCAGTACTTC.